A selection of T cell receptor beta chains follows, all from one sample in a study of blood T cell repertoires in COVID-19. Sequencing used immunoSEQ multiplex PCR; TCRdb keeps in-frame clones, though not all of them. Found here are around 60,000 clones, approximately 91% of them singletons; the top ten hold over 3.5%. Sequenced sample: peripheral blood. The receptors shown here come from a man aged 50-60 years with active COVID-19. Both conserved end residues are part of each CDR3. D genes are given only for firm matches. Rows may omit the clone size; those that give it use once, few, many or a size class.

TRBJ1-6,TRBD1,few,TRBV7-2,TGTGCCAGCAGCCTCGGGACAGGGGGTGGGTCACCCCTCCACTTT,CASSLGTGGGSPLHF
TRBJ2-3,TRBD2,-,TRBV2,TGTGCCAGCAGGCCCCGAACTAGCGGGGGGGCTCTAAATACGCAGTATTTT,CASRPRTSGGALNTQYF
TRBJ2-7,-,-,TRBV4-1,TGCGCCAGCAGCCAAGGGAGGGAGCAGTACTTC,CASSQGREQYF
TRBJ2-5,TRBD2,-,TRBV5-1,TGCGCCAGCAGCACCGGGGGGGCAGGAGAGACCCAGTACTTC,CASSTGGAGETQYF
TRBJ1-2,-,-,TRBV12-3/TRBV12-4,TGTGCCAGCAGTCTTTCGGGGGGGTATGGCTACACCTTC,CASSLSGGYGYTF
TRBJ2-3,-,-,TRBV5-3,TGTGCCAGAAGCTTGGCATGCACAGATACGCAGTATTTT,CARSLACTDTQYF
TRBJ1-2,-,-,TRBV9,TGTGCCAGCAGCGCTCGGGAGTACTATGGCTACACCTTC,CASSAREYYGYTF
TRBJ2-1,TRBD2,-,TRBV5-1,TGCGCCAGCAGCGTTAGCGGGGGTACCTACAATGAGCAGTTCTTC,CASSVSGGTYNEQFF
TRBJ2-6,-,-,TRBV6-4,TGTGCCAGCACGGTTTCGGGGGCCAACGTCCTGACTTTC,CASTVSGANVLTF
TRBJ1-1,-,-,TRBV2,TGTGCCAGCAGTGCGATTGTTTTAGCCACTGAAGCTTTCTTT,CASSAIVLATEAFF
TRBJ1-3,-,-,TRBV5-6,TGTGCCAGCAGCGATAGTCGGGTGGGGAGCTCTGGAAACACCATATATTTT,CASSDSRVGSSGNTIYF
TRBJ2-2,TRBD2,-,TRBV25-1,TGTGCCAGCAGGGTTAGCGGGGGCGCGAACACCGGGGAGCTGTTTTTT,CASRVSGGANTGELFF
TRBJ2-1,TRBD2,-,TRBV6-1,TGTGCCAGCAGTGAAGTGCGGGGGGGCTACAATGAGCAGTTCTTC,CASSEVRGGYNEQFF
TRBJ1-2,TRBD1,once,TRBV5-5,TGTGCCAGCAGCTCCCAGGGACAGGTTAACTATGGCTACACCTTC,CASSSQGQVNYGYTF
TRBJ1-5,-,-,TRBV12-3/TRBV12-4,TGTGCCAGCACCAATGGACAAAATCAGCCCCAGCATTTT,CASTNGQNQPQHF
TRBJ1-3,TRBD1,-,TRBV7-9,TGTGCCAGCAGCCGACAGGGGGCTGCTGGAAACACCATATATTTT,CASSRQGAAGNTIYF
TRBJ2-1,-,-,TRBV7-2,TGTGCCAGCAGCTTAGGAGGTTCAATTAGAGAGCAGTTCTTC,CASSLGGSIREQFF
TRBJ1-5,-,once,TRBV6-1,TGTGCCAGCAGTGAAGCGGCAGGAAGACAGGATTCAGCCCAGCATTTT,CASSEAAGRQDSAQHF